Listed below are T cell receptor beta chains from one sample, sequenced in a study of regulatory T cells in long-lasting Graves disease. TCRdb reprocessed the multiplex PCR reads with MiXCR, giving one entry per CDR3 protein. The sample yields about 430,000 distinct CDR3 sequences, around a fifth seen once. The sample in question was peripheral blood mononuclear cells (PBMCs), obtained when the disease was refractory, from a patient treated with antithyroid drugs. Source of these receptors: a female donor with Graves disease. Each CDR3 is given with its conserved first and last residue. Fields, in order: J gene, V gene, D gene, clone size, CDR3 protein, CDR3 DNA. A D gene is named only where the DNA matches it firmly. Part of the rows lack a size; the others show once, few, many or a class for expanded clones.

J gene: TRBJ2-7; V gene: TRBV7-9; D gene: TRBD1; clone size: few; CDR3 protein: CASSALPPTGAPYEQYF; CDR3 DNA: TGTGCCAGCAGCGCCCTACCCCCGACAGGGGCCCCCTACGAGCAGTACTTC
J gene: TRBJ1-1; V gene: TRBV29-1; D gene: .; clone size: many; CDR3 protein: CSARAQNRNTEAFF; CDR3 DNA: TGCAGCGCCCGGGCCCAAAATAGGAACACTGAAGCTTTCTTT
J gene: TRBJ1-1; V gene: TRBV4-2; D gene: .; clone size: .; CDR3 protein: CASSQDQGLNTEAFF; CDR3 DNA: TGTGCCAGCAGCCAAGATCAGGGACTGAACACTGAAGCTTTCTTT
J gene: TRBJ1-2; V gene: TRBV28; D gene: TRBD1; clone size: many; CDR3 protein: CASSPSPGDRGRGYGYTF; CDR3 DNA: TGTGCCAGCAGTCCATCACCGGGGGACAGGGGGCGAGGCTATGGCTACACCTTC
J gene: TRBJ2-7; V gene: TRBV6-1; D gene: .; clone size: few; CDR3 protein: CASGEGAYEQYF; CDR3 DNA: TGTGCCAGTGGAGAGGGAGCCTACGAGCAGTACTTC
J gene: TRBJ1-1; V gene: TRBV20-1; D gene: TRBD1; clone size: .; CDR3 protein: CSATRGTGGYNTEAFF; CDR3 DNA: TGCAGTGCCACGCGAGGGACAGGGGGATACAACACTGAAGCTTTCTTT
J gene: TRBJ1-5; V gene: TRBV18; D gene: TRBD1; clone size: .; CDR3 protein: CASSGQGDPQHF; CDR3 DNA: TGTGCCAGCTCAGGACAGGGCGATCCCCAGCATTTT
J gene: TRBJ2-3; V gene: TRBV2; D gene: .; clone size: .; CDR3 protein: CASTLLVAVDTQYF; CDR3 DNA: TGTGCCAGCACCTTACTAGTAGCTGTAGATACGCAGTATTTT
J gene: TRBJ2-5; V gene: TRBV27; D gene: .; clone size: many; CDR3 protein: CASSFNRADQETQYF; CDR3 DNA: TGTGCCAGCAGTTTTAACAGGGCGGACCAAGAGACCCAGTACTTC
J gene: TRBJ1-4; V gene: TRBV4-1; D gene: TRBD1; clone size: .; CDR3 protein: CASSQIGTGIEKLFF; CDR3 DNA: TGCGCCAGCAGCCAAATTGGGACAGGGATTGAAAAACTGTTTTTT
J gene: TRBJ2-3; V gene: TRBV28; D gene: .; clone size: .; CDR3 protein: CASTTPGPPSTDTQYF; CDR3 DNA: TGTGCCAGCACTACCCCGGGACCCCCTAGCACAGATACGCAGTATTTT
J gene: TRBJ2-7; V gene: TRBV28; D gene: TRBD1; clone size: many; CDR3 protein: CASTVTGAGTGGYEQYF; CDR3 DNA: TGTGCCAGCACGGTGACGGGGGCCGGGACAGGGGGCTACGAGCAGTACTTC
J gene: TRBJ2-7; V gene: TRBV27; D gene: .; clone size: many; CDR3 protein: CASSSPLGHSPSSEQYF; CDR3 DNA: TGTGCCAGCAGTTCACCTCTTGGACATTCCCCATCGAGCGAGCAGTACTTC
J gene: TRBJ2-5; V gene: TRBV27; D gene: .; clone size: .; CDR3 protein: CASSRQKGWQETQYF; CDR3 DNA: TGTGCCAGCAGTCGGCAAAAGGGATGGCAAGAGACCCAGTACTTC
J gene: TRBJ2-2; V gene: TRBV27; D gene: .; clone size: many; CDR3 protein: CASSSGLNTGELFF; CDR3 DNA: TGTGCCAGCAGCTCAGGGCTGAACACCGGGGAGCTGTTTTTT
J gene: TRBJ1-6; V gene: TRBV28; D gene: .; clone size: many; CDR3 protein: CASSLPSSYNSPLHF; CDR3 DNA: TGTGCCAGCAGTTTACCGAGCTCCTATAATTCACCCCTCCACTTT
J gene: TRBJ2-5; V gene: TRBV7-6; D gene: TRBD2; clone size: .; CDR3 protein: CVSSPSTAGGLETQYF; CDR3 DNA: TGTGTCAGCAGCCCCTCAACGGCGGGAGGGCTCGAGACCCAGTACTTC
J gene: TRBJ2-2; V gene: TRBV13; D gene: TRBD2; clone size: .; CDR3 protein: CASNDRGLAGGPGELFF; CDR3 DNA: TGTGCCAGCAACGACCGGGGACTAGCGGGAGGGCCCGGGGAGCTGTTTTTT
J gene: TRBJ2-2; V gene: TRBV20-1; D gene: .; clone size: many; CDR3 protein: CSALPGANTGELFF; CDR3 DNA: TGCAGTGCCCTCCCAGGGGCGAACACCGGGGAGCTGTTTTTT
J gene: TRBJ1-5; V gene: TRBV30; D gene: .; clone size: .; CDR3 protein: CAWAQGRNQPQHF; CDR3 DNA: TGTGCCTGGGCCCAGGGGAGGAATCAGCCCCAGCATTTT
J gene: TRBJ2-5; V gene: TRBV24-1; D gene: TRBD2; clone size: .; CDR3 protein: CATSVVGGLAVTMGETQYF; CDR3 DNA: TGTGCCACCAGTGTCGTGGGGGGACTAGCGGTTACCATGGGGGAGACCCAGTACTTC
J gene: TRBJ1-5; V gene: TRBV12-3/TRBV12-4; D gene: .; clone size: few; CDR3 protein: CASSLRGGRGSNQPQHF; CDR3 DNA: TGTGCCAGCAGTTTACGGGGAGGGCGGGGTAGCAATCAGCCCCAGCATTTT
J gene: TRBJ2-2; V gene: TRBV27; D gene: .; clone size: .; CDR3 protein: CASSSWGRGRTGELFF; CDR3 DNA: TGTGCCAGCAGCTCCTGGGGGAGGGGGCGGACCGGGGAGCTGTTTTTT
J gene: TRBJ2-2; V gene: TRBV5-1; D gene: TRBD1; clone size: .; CDR3 protein: CASSPGQPTGELFF; CDR3 DNA: TGCGCCAGCAGCCCGGGACAGCCGACCGGGGAGCTGTTTTTT
J gene: TRBJ2-6; V gene: TRBV2; D gene: .; clone size: many; CDR3 protein: CASMGQVHSGANVLTF; CDR3 DNA: TGTGCCAGCATGGGCCAGGTACACTCTGGGGCCAACGTCCTGACTTTC
J gene: TRBJ2-2; V gene: TRBV12-3/TRBV12-4; D gene: .; clone size: many; CDR3 protein: CASSLDVGELFF; CDR3 DNA: TGTGCCAGCAGTTTGGACGTCGGGGAGCTGTTTTTT
J gene: TRBJ2-7; V gene: TRBV24-1; D gene: .; clone size: .; CDR3 protein: CATSGWGGGEQYF; CDR3 DNA: TGTGCCACCAGTGGTTGGGGCGGCGGGGAGCAGTACTTC
J gene: TRBJ1-3; V gene: TRBV30; D gene: .; clone size: .; CDR3 protein: CAWSVGDSSGNTIYF; CDR3 DNA: TGTGCCTGGAGTGTTGGTGACAGCTCTGGAAACACCATATATTTT
J gene: TRBJ2-7; V gene: TRBV7-3; D gene: TRBD2; clone size: .; CDR3 protein: CASSRAGGNYEQYF; CDR3 DNA: TGTGCCAGCAGCAGGGCGGGAGGAAACTACGAGCAGTACTTC
J gene: TRBJ2-5; V gene: TRBV28; D gene: TRBD1; clone size: many; CDR3 protein: CASSFRANRGQTQYF; CDR3 DNA: TGTGCCAGCAGTTTTAGGGCGAACAGGGGACAGACCCAGTACTTC
J gene: TRBJ2-7; V gene: TRBV2; D gene: TRBD1; clone size: many; CDR3 protein: CASSETGTGFSYEQYF; CDR3 DNA: TGTGCCAGCAGTGAAACCGGGACAGGTTTCTCCTACGAGCAGTACTTC
J gene: TRBJ1-3; V gene: TRBV9; D gene: .; clone size: .; CDR3 protein: CASSPRPESGNTIYF; CDR3 DNA: TGTGCCAGCAGCCCCCGTCCGGAGTCCGGAAACACCATATATTTT
J gene: TRBJ1-1; V gene: TRBV12-3/TRBV12-4; D gene: TRBD1; clone size: many; CDR3 protein: CASSLGGTGETEAFF; CDR3 DNA: TGTGCCAGCAGTTTAGGCGGGACAGGGGAAACTGAAGCTTTCTTT
J gene: TRBJ2-5; V gene: TRBV6-1; D gene: TRBD1; clone size: .; CDR3 protein: CASSPLGQGVLGETQYF; CDR3 DNA: TGTGCCAGCAGTCCGCTCGGACAGGGCGTTTTGGGAGAGACCCAGTACTTC
J gene: TRBJ1-5; V gene: TRBV6-1; D gene: .; clone size: .; CDR3 protein: CASSTGSDRQPQHF; CDR3 DNA: TGTGCCAGCAGTACAGGATCGGATCGTCAGCCCCAGCATTTT
J gene: TRBJ1-2; V gene: TRBV12-3/TRBV12-4; D gene: .; clone size: many; CDR3 protein: CASSRDSYGYTF; CDR3 DNA: TGTGCCAGCAGTCGGGACTCCTATGGCTACACCTTC
J gene: TRBJ2-5; V gene: TRBV5-8; D gene: TRBD2; clone size: few; CDR3 protein: CASSRGGYAETQYF; CDR3 DNA: TGTGCCAGCAGCCGGGGGGGGTATGCAGAGACCCAGTACTTC